This T cell receptor (beta chain) was sequenced for a study of blood T cell repertoires in COVID-19. Study-level information: Acute and convalescent COVID-19 specimens originated in the United States, Italy and Spain. The cDNA or gDNA used as material had been derived from T cells, B-cell-depleted T cells, or PBMCs.

Original data processing: Reference gene primer amplification in the assay estimated nucleated cell counts. The data were produced by immunoSEQ multiplex PCR, yet TCRdb's version contains in-frame clones alone and is incomplete. V, J and clone size are taken as reported in that table, and D and trimming were inferred from the DNA itself. The sample holds 150,000 to 200,000 clones, approximately 84% seen once. The CDR3 is made up of 13 amino acids. Trimming pared 5 bases from V and 6 bases from J, leaving 13 bases between. From germline, CDR1 is SEHNR and CDR2 FQNEAQ (reference sequence). The sequence derives from a man aged 40-49 years with acute or convalescent COVID-19. Sequencing used peripheral blood. The V call is TRBV7-9, the J call TRBJ1-2, with unresolved D. The CDR3 sequence is CASSPTSVDGYTF. CDR3 DNA: TGTGCCAGCAGCCCTACGAGCGTGGATGGCTACACCTTC.